This TCR beta chain was found in a study of cytomegalovirus exposure and HLA in healthy donors (dated by TCRdb to the late 2010s). Notes on the research overall: In an earlier analysis of 587 of the donors, 250 to 300 Gb of sequence data and 90 million to 130 million unique TCR beta sequences from about 190 million T cells were reported. An early release covering more than 500 HLA-typed donors comprised 250 to 350 gigabases of sequencing data and about 90 million unique TCR sequences. Among the roughly 380 genotyped donors, 75% to 90% belonged to the genetic ancestry cluster associated with self-reported Caucasian donors. The study aimed to test whether signatures of past pathogen exposure could be identified by cataloging public T cell receptors. The study used immunosequencing to profile the T cell repertoires of 666 subjects and linked those repertoires to cytomegalovirus serostatus. In addition to the first cohort of around 670 subjects, a separate validation cohort of 130 or so different subjects was used. To predict cytomegalovirus infection status, the study brought together high-throughput TCR immunosequencing, statistical association of individual TCRs with disease status, and machine learning. In a later analysis, previously published TCR beta repertoires from roughly 710 donors were re-analyzed and high-resolution HLA genotyping was added so that TCR occurrence patterns could be studied. Rather than using new phenotypic data, the later analysis identified candidate immune exposures from TCR beta sequences and from how often those sequences occurred across donors. An earlier analysis of 587 of the donors used high-throughput TCR beta sequencing to judge whether each TCR beta V gene segment behaved as functional or pseudogenic. Donor age, sex, ethnicity and CMV serostatus were compiled together with the repertoire data. A later genetic analysis took genome-wide SNP genotypes for about 55% of the 666 donors and used that subset as a discovery cohort. All discovery cohort repertoires had been generated on a single sequencing platform. Both class I and class II loci were covered by HLA typing, at four-digit resolution. Typing coverage varied by locus: about 629-640 donors for A, B, C, DRB1 and DQB1; roughly 560 for DQA1; over 600 for DPA1; approximately 470 for DPB1. Several DR-DQ haplotypes were treated as single units for association and clustering because of strong linkage in the cohort. On average, roughly 250,000 unique TCR beta nucleotide sequences were sequenced per donor among about 400 genotyped donors of the cohort, with 15% to 20% of those sequences being non-productive. On the study overall, not on this receptor specifically: Because some donors lacked HLA typing at each locus, the association tests relied only on the typed subset. According to the authors, the approach could potentially be generalized to other disease states and immunological phenotypes. CMV serostatus was the only immune exposure information available for the cohort. Sequencing depth was assumed to be roughly uniform across donors in the presence/absence analyses, though that assumption may not hold. The classifier was reported to diagnose cytomegalovirus status with high specificity and sensitivity in both the original and validation cohorts. A group of highly shared sequence variants was considered likely to be a technical artifact of the sequencing pipeline. An earlier analysis of some 590 of the donors showed that most TCR beta V segments appeared in productive rearrangements either about 87% or about 30% of the time, which broadly matched IMGT annotations. A further reported finding was that TCR beta sequences accurately predicted the HLA-A and HLA-B alleles for most subjects in the first cohort. A later analysis found that TCR association rates varied across HLA loci, with DRB1 alleles showing the most associated TCRs and HLA-C alleles the fewest. Linkage disequilibrium might explain the correlated functional status among segregating V segments, but an unknown experimental factor could not be ruled out. Some IMGT-functional V segments, including TRBV6-2 and TRBV6-3, could not be distinguished by the 87-base-pair reads and were therefore excluded. Because counts were too low, about 15 rarely observed V segments, including chromosome 9 orphons, were left out of the earlier analysis of some 600 of the donors. Most TCR sequences were observed very rarely across donors, whereas some public TCRs were present in many individuals. This cohort had only TCR beta chains sequenced, and the lack of alpha or paired-chain data limited which features could be detected. When HLA alleles, especially DR and DQ, strongly co-occurred, attributing TCR associations to individual alleles was difficult. In a later analysis, HLA-associated TCR beta chains showed more clonal expansion and lower generation probabilities than non-associated chains that were equally common. Most CMV-associated TCR beta chains appeared to be HLA-restricted in a later analysis, and the HLA associations seemed to be driven largely by CMV exposure. A later analysis associated 16,951 TCR beta sequences with specific HLA alleles at a false discovery rate of 0.05. In a later genetic analysis, fewer N-insertions in productive TCRs were reported among donors in an Asian-associated ancestry cluster than the roughly 670-donor mean. In vitro tests confirmed that a few of the cytomegalovirus-associated TCR beta chains recognize cytomegalovirus antigens. A later analysis reported that several top co-occurrence clusters appeared linked to parvovirus B19, influenza, CMV and Epstein-Barr virus. The study listed 150 to 200 TCR beta chains as associated with cytomegalovirus. A later genetic analysis associated a missense DCLRE1C variant with V-gene and J-gene trimming of TCR beta chains, and an independent cohort replicated the association.

The germline ends are 16 bases apart after V is trimmed by 6 bases and J by 8 bases. The CDR3 contains 13 residues, cysteine and phenylalanine counted. This entry keeps only the CDR3 DNA: 39 bases, framed from base 1. According to the germline V gene, CDR1 reads MDHEN and CDR2 reads SYDVKM. The cohort consisted of 666 healthy bone marrow donors. At the time of sampling, all cohort members were nominally healthy, though unrecorded immune exposures were likely present. The donor was CMV seropositive and belonged to the group of 250 to 300 seropositive cohort members. A peripheral blood sample was provided by each donor, and peripheral blood mononuclear cells were used for TCR beta sequencing. The Qiagen DNeasy Blood Extraction Kit was used to extract genomic DNA from the blood cell samples. Libraries were prepared through the immunoSEQ multiplex PCR assay. A mixture of 60 forward primers for TCR Vbeta segments and 13 reverse primers for TCR Jbeta segments was used in the multiplex PCR. A multiplex PCR assay on genomic DNA amplified the CDR3 region of rearranged TCR beta genes. On the Illumina HiSeq System, the amplified TCR beta libraries were sequenced as 87-base-pair reads. Regarding the original processing steps: A later analysis counted about 80 million unique TCR beta chains across the 666 repertoires, and around 12 million of these chains were shared by at least two donors. Raw reads were error-corrected and collapsed into unique sequences with a nearest-neighbor algorithm that merged closely related sequences to remove PCR and sequencing errors. CDR3 sequences were aligned to IMGT reference sequences to assign V, D and J gene segments. For a sequence to be retained, at least a six-nucleotide match to both a V gene segment and a J gene segment was required. Rearrangements were called productive when the CDR3 lacked stop codons and stayed in frame with V and J; all others were non-productive. CDR3 was defined according to IMGT convention as the region running from the second conserved V-encoded cysteine to the conserved J-encoded phenylalanine. The earlier analysis of more than 450 of the donors excluded sequences that lacked an unambiguous match to a single V gene segment. In an earlier analysis of 587 of the donors, V segments were called functional above 56.7% productive rearrangements and were called segregating when the between-donor standard deviation exceeded 5%. A statistical classification framework was built to diagnose cytomegalovirus status from the catalog of TCR beta chain sequences. In a later analysis, TCR nucleotide sequences were compared against IMGT/GENE-DB human TR gene sequences so that V and J genes could be assigned. The TCRdist pipeline was used in a later analysis to assign CDR3 sequences and most-parsimonious VDJ recombination scenarios. In a later analysis, every TCR beta chain was defined by the combination of its CDR3 amino acid sequence and its V-gene family, and reads without a unique V-gene family were dropped. As a way to deal with suspected cross-contamination and a sequencing artifact, a later analysis dropped hundreds of nucleotide sequences that were highly shared and had low generation probability. For each public chain, a later analysis derived a clonal expansion index from normalized ranks of inferred template counts within each repertoire. In a later analysis, generation probabilities were computed with a VDJ recombination model fitted to out-of-frame rearrangements, and the resulting probabilities were checked against IGoR. Hypergeometric tests were used in a later analysis to score TCR-TCR, TCR-HLA and TCR-CMV co-occurrence, with a repertoire-size bias correction applied to the TCR pairs. In a later analysis, false discovery rates were estimated by permuting HLA or CMV assignments 20 times. In a later analysis, co-occurring TCRs were grouped using DBSCAN, and TCRdist sequence similarity was added for clustering within HLA-allele-positive subsets. For co-occurrence clustering, repertoires with fewer than 30,000 or more than 120,000 public chains were excluded, along with 5 or 6 repertoires with anomalous nucleotide sharing. Drawn from immuneACCESS, this table holds only the in-frame rearrangements with V and J called that TCRdb kept. Clones are partly lost; checked studies trace under half to an unresolved V gene and leave the rest unexplained. D and trimming were read from the DNA, whereas the V and J calls and clone size are those reported in that table. Here the sample has about 150,000 clones; roughly 80% occur a single time. Roughly 4% of the sample rests with the top ten.

For this clone: Its specific antigen is unknown. Per-nucleotide qualities are absent, and no much larger clonotype sits a single base away.

The receptor's source is a middle-aged woman in good health and CMV-seropositive. The sample comprised PBMCs. The rearrangement joined TRBV28 to TRBJ1-2; a tentative D call is TRBD1 (6 bases match). CDR3 region: CASSYRTVWGYTF. In nucleotides, the sequence is TGTGCCAGCAGCTATCGGACAGTCTGGGGCTACACCTTC.